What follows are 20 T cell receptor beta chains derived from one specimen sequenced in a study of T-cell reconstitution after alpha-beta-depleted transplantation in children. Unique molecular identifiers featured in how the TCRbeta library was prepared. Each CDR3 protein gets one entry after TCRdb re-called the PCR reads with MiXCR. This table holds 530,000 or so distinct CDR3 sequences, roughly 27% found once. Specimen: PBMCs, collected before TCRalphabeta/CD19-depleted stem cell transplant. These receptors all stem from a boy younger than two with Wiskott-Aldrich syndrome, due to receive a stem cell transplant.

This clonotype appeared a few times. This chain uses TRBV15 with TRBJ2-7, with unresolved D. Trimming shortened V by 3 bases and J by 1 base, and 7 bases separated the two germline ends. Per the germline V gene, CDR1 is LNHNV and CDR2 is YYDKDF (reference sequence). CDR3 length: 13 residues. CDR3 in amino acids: CATSRGSSYEQYF. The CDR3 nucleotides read TGTGCCACCAGCAGGGGGTCGTCCTACGAGCAGTACTTC. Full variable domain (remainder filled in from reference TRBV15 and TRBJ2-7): DAMVIQNPRYQVTQFGKPVTLSCSQTLNHNVMYWYQQKSSQAPKLLFHYYDKDFNNEADTPDNFQSRRPNTSFCFLDIRSPGLGDTAMYLCATSRGSSYEQYFGPGTRLTVT.

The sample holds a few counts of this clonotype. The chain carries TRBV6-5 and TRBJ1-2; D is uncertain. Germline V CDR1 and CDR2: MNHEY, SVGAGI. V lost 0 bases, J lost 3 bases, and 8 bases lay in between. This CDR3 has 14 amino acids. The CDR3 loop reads CASSYSPGYYGYTF. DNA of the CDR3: TGTGCCAGCAGTTACTCGCCGGGATACTATGGCTACACCTTC.

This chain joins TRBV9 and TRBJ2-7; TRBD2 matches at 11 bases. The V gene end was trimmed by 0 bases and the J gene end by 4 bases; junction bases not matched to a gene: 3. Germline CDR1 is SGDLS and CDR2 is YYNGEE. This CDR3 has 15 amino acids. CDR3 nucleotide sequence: TGTGCCAGCAGCGTAGGGACTAGCGGGTGGTACGAGCAGTACTTC. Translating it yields CASSVGTSGWYEQYF.

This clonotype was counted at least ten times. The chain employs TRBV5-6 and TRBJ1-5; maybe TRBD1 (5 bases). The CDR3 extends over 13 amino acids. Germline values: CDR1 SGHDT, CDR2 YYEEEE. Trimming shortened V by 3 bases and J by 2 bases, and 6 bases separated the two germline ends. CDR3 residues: CASSSTGNQPQHF. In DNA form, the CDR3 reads TGTGCCAGCAGCTCGACAGGCAATCAGCCCCAGCATTTT.

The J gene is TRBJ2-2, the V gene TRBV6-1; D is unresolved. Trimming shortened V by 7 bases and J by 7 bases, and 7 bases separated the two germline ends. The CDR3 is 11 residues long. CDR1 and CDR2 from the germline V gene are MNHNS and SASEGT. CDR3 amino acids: CASKEIGELFF. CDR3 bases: TGTGCCAGCAAGGAAATCGGGGAGCTGTTTTTT.

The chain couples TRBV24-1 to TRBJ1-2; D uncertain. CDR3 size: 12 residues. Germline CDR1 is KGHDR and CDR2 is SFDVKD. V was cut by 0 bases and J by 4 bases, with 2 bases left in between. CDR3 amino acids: CATSDLGYGYTF. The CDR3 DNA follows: TGTGCCACCAGTGATTTGGGCTATGGCTACACCTTC.

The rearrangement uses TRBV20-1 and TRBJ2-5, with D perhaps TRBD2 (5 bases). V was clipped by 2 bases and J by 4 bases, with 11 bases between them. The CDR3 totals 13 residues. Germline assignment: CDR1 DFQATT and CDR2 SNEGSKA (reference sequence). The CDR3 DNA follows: TGCAGTGCTAGACTAGCCCGTTTAGAGACCCAGTACTTC. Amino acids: CSARLARLETQYF.

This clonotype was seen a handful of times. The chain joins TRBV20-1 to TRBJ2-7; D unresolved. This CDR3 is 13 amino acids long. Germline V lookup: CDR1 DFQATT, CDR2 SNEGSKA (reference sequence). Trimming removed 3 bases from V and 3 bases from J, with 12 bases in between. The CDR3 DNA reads TGCAGTGCTAGTGATCTCCAAGGCTACGAGCAGTACTTC. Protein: CSASDLQGYEQYF.

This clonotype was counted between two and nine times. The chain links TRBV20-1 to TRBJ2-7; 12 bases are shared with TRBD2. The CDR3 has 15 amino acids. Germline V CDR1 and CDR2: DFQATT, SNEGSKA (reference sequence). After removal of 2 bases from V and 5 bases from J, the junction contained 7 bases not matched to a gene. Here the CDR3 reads CSARSPLAGGHEQYF. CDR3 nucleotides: TGCAGTGCTAGATCTCCACTAGCGGGAGGACACGAGCAGTACTTC.

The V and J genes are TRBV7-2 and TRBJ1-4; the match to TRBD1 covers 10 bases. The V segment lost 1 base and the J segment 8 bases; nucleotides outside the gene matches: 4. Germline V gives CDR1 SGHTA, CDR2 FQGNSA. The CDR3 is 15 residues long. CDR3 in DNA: TGTGCCAGCAGCTTAGGGGACAGGGGAGACGAAAAACTGTTTTTT. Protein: CASSLGDRGDEKLFF.

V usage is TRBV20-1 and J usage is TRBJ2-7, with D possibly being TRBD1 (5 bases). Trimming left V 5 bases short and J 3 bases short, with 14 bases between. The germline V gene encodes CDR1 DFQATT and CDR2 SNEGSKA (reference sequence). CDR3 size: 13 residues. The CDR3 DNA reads TGCAGTGCTCGGCAGGGTAATATCTACGAGCAGTACTTC. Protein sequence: CSARQGNIYEQYF.

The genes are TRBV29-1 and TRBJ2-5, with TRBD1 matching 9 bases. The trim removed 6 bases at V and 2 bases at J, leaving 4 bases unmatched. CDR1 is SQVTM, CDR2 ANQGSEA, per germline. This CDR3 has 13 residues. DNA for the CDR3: TGCAGCGTGGGGACAGGGAAACAAGAGACCCAGTACTTC. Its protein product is CSVGTGKQETQYF.

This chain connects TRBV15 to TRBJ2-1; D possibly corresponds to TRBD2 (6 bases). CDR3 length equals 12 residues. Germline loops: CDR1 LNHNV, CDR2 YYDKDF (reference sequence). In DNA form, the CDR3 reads TGTGGAAGTGGGAGGTCCTACAATGAGCAGTTCTTC. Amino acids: CGSGRSYNEQFF.

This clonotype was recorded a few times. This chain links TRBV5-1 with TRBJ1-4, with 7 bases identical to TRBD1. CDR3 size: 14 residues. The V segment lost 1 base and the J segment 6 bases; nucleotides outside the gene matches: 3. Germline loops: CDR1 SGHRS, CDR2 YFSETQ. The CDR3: CASSLTGDYEKLFF. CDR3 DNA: TGCGCCAGCAGCTTGACAGGGGATTATGAAAAACTGTTTTTT.

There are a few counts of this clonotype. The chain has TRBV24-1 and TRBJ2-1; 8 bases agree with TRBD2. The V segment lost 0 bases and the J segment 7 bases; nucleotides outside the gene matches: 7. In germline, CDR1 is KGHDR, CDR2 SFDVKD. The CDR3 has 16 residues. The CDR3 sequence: CATSDLSSGRRNEQFF. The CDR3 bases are TGTGCCACCAGTGATTTGTCCAGCGGGAGAAGGAATGAGCAGTTCTTC.

The CDR3 DNA follows: TGTGCCAGCAGTCTGTGGACAGGAGCCAATTCACCCCTCCACTTT. Translated: CASSLWTGANSPLHF. V gene TRBV12-3 or TRBV12-4 combines with J gene TRBJ1-6, with TRBD1 identical over 7 bases. The CDR3 runs to 15 residues. J lost 7 bases, V lost 5 bases, and 8 bases had no gene match.

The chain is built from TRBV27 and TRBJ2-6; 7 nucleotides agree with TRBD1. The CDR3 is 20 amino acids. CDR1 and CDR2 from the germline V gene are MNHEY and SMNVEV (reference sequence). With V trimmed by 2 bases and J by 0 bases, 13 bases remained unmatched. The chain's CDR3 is CASSLRFGTDSISGANVLTF. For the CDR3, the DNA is TGTGCCAGCAGTTTAAGGTTCGGGACAGATTCAATCTCTGGGGCCAACGTCCTGACTTTC.

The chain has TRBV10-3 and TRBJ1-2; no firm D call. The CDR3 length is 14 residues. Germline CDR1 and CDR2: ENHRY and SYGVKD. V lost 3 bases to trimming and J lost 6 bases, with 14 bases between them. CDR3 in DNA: TGTGCCATCAGTGAAAACTCCAGAGGCGATGGCTACACCTTC. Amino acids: CAISENSRGDGYTF.

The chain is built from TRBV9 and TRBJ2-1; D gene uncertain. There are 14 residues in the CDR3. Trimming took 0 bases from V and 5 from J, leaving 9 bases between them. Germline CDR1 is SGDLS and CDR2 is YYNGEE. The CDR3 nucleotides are TGTGCCAGCAGCGTAGGAAATACCGACAATGAGCAGTTCTTC. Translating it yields CASSVGNTDNEQFF.

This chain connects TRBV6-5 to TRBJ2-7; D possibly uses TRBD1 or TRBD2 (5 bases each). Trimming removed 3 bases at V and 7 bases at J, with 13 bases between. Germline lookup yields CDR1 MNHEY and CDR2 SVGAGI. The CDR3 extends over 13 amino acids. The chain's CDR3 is CASSYPGSGEQYF. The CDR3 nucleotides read TGTGCCAGCAGTTATCCAGGGAGCGGTGAGCAGTACTTC.